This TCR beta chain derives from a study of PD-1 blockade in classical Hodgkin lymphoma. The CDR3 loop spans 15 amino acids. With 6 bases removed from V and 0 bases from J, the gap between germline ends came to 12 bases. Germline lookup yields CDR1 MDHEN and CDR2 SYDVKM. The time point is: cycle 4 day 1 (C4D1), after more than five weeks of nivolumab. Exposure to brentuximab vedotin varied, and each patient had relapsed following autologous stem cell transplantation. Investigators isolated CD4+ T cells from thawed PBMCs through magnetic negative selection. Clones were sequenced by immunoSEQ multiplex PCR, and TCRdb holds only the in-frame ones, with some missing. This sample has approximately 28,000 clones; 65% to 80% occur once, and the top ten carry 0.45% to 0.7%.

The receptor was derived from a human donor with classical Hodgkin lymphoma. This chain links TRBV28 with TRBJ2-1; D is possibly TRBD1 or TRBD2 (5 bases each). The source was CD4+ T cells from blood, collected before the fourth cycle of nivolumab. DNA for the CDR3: TGTGCCAGCAGGACAGCAACTAGCTCCTACAATGAGCAGTTCTTC. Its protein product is CASRTATSSYNEQFF.